This note documents a single TCR beta chain sequence. Its antigen remains unknown. The data stem from a study of T cells in localized non-small cell lung cancer. Method: immunoSEQ multiplex PCR; TCRdb's copy keeps in-frame clones and lacks some. The table shows about 26,000 clones, with roughly 80% occurring only once. Trimming pared 3 bases from V and 1 base from J, leaving 10 bases between. The CDR3 runs 14 residues. CDR1 and CDR2 (germline): SGDLS, YYNGEE. Study-wide points: The study found T cell clonality highest in uninvolved adjacent lung, above tumor. Because only a single region of the tumor was sequenced, heterogeneity remains possible. Higher blood T cell density went with longer overall survival. A median of about 60 of the top 100 tumor clones appeared in adjacent lung, which was paired and uninvolved.

Sequences were derived from peripheral blood, sampled before any cancer treatment. This sequence joins TRBV9 and TRBJ1-1, with D possibly being TRBD1 (5 bases). The clonotype was recovered from a man aged 40-75 years with stage III squamous cell lung carcinoma. The CDR3, as DNA: TGTGCCAGCAGCGCGAGGAGGGGGAACACTGAAGCTTTCTTT. Its protein product is CASSARRGNTEAFF. The full variable domain, its missing parts supplied by reference TRBV9 and TRBJ1-1, is DSGVTQTPKHLITATGQRVTLRCSPRSGDLSVYWYQQSLDQGLQFLIQYYNGEERAKGNILERFSAQQFPDLHSELNLSSLELGDSALYFCASSARRGNTEAFFGQGTRLTVV.